The 25 T cell receptor beta chains below all came from one sample that was sequenced in a study of graft-versus-host responses after intestinal transplantation. Antigen specificity for these receptors is unknown. The assay was immunoSEQ multiplex PCR, and TCRdb's table has in-frame clones only and misses some. Of fewer than 55,000 clones listed, 85% to 95% were seen once; the top ten hold under 0.3%. This material consisted of unstimulated CD8+ T cells sorted from spleen or lymph node cells, taken before transplant. The source of these receptors is a human donor who was the organ donor for an intestinal transplant.

CDR3 sequence (DNA): TGTGCCAGCAGCCAAGAGTCCGGGACTAGCGTATACTACGAGCAGTACTTC. Translated: CASSQESGTSVYYEQYF. The chain is built from TRBV4-2 and TRBJ2-7, with TRBD2 identical over 10 bases. The ends lost 0 bases at V and 3 bases at J; junction bases unmatched: 8. The CDR3 is 17 amino acids. Germline V CDR1 and CDR2: LGHNA, YNFKEQ.

This sequence joins TRBV10-3 and TRBJ2-7; TRBD2 is a possible D gene (5 bases). The CDR3 consists of 14 residues. CDR1 and CDR2 (germline): ENHRY, SYGVKD. V was trimmed by 3 bases and J by 6 bases, leaving 15 bases between them. The DNA for the CDR3 is TGTGCCATCAGTGATCCCGGGGATTTACGCGAGCAGTACTTC. Encoded protein: CAISDPGDLREQYF.

The chain employs TRBV10-3 and TRBJ1-2; the D is unclear. Germline assignment: CDR1 ENHRY and CDR2 SYGVKD. Trimming took 2 bases from V and 6 from J, leaving 16 bases between them. The CDR3 spans 15 residues. The CDR3 DNA reads TGTGCCATCAGTGAGACGGGGATCGGCGAACATGGCTACACCTTC. This translates into CAISETGIGEHGYTF.

The chain links TRBV4-3 to TRBJ1-1; 10 bases align to TRBD1. This CDR3 comprises 17 residues. The junction had 7 bases not matched to a gene; V was cut back by 1 base and J by 2 bases. The V gene's germline CDR1 is LGHNA and CDR2 YSLEER. The CDR3 DNA reads TGCGCCAGCAGCCAAGTGGGACAGGGGAGGGGCAACACTGAAGCTTTCTTT. It translates to CASSQVGQGRGNTEAFF.

The V and J genes are TRBV7-3 and TRBJ2-7; 12 nucleotides match TRBD2. Looked up from germline, CDR1 is SGHTA and CDR2 is FQGTGA. Trimming cost V 5 bases and J 6 bases; bases outside gene matches: 8. This CDR3 is 15 amino acids long. The chain's CDR3 is CASSKERLAGAEQYF. Written as DNA, the CDR3 is TGTGCCAGCAGCAAAGAGAGACTAGCGGGGGCCGAGCAGTACTTC.

The chain combines TRBV7-8 with TRBJ1-2; TRBD1 aligns across 8 bases. Germline lookup yields CDR1 SGHVS and CDR2 FQNEAQ. The CDR3 runs to 15 residues. J was trimmed by 6 bases and V by 5 bases; bases with no gene match: 11. Here the CDR3 DNA reads TGTGCCAGCAGCCCCGAGGACAGGGTTACCCATGGCTACACCTTC. Translating gives CASSPEDRVTHGYTF.

V usage is TRBV7-2 and J usage is TRBJ2-2; 7 nucleotides match TRBD2. V was pared by 4 bases and J by 5 bases, with 7 bases of the junction left unmatched. Germline CDR1 and CDR2: SGHTA and FQGNSA. The CDR3 spans 15 residues. The chain's CDR3 is CASSSLGGVTGELFF. In DNA form, the CDR3 reads TGTGCCAGCAGCTCTCTTGGGGGGGTGACCGGGGAGCTGTTTTTT. The whole variable domain, filled in from reference TRBV7-2 and TRBJ2-2, reads GAGVSQSPSNKVTEKGKDVELRCDPISGHTALYWYRQSLGQGLEFLIYFQGNSAPDKSGLPSDRFSAERTGGSVSTLTIQRTQQEDSAVYLCASSSLGGVTGELFFGEGSRLTVL.

In this sample, this clone turned up a few times. The chain uses TRBV2 and TRBJ1-6; tentative D call: TRBD1 (5 bases). V lost 6 bases and J lost 0, with 24 bases in between. From germline, CDR1 is SNHLY and CDR2 FYNNEI. CDR3 length: 20 amino acids. The CDR3 DNA follows: TGTGCCAGCAGGTCCGACCGTGACAGAGCAGCAAGCTCCTATAATTCACCCCTCCACTTT. Translation gives CASRSDRDRAASSYNSPLHF.

The genes are TRBV2 and TRBJ2-3, with TRBD2 matching over 11 bases. CDR1 and CDR2 from the germline V gene are SNHLY and FYNNEI. The length of the CDR3 is 17 residues. With 4 bases clipped from V and 5 bases from J, the junction kept 11 bases outside the gene matches. CDR3 nucleotide sequence: TGTGCCAGCAGTGCGGGTACGACTAGCGGGGTCGAAGATACGCAGTATTTT. Its protein product is CASSAGTTSGVEDTQYF.

The rearrangement uses TRBV19 and TRBJ1-2; tentative D call: TRBD1 (5 bases). V lost 3 bases and J lost 5, with 10 bases in between. CDR1 is LNHDA, CDR2 SQIVND, per germline (reference sequence). The CDR3 is made up of 13 amino acids. The CDR3 DNA reads as TGTGCCAGTAGTATCCGACAGTCGTATGGCTACACCTTC. Translation gives CASSIRQSYGYTF.

J is TRBJ2-3 and V is TRBV10-3, with 10 bases that match TRBD2. This CDR3 is 16 amino acids long. V shed 2 bases and J 5 bases; nucleotides not matched to a gene: 7. Germline values: CDR1 ENHRY, CDR2 SYGVKD. CDR3 sequence: CAISEGPSGGLDTQYF. CDR3 coding DNA: TGTGCCATCAGTGAGGGACCTAGCGGGGGCCTAGATACGCAGTATTTT.

The chain employs TRBV15 and TRBJ1-4, with a weak D call TRBD1 (6 bases). V was trimmed by 4 bases and J by 5 bases, leaving 11 bases between them. The CDR3 is 14 amino acids. In germline, CDR1 is LNHNV, CDR2 YYDKDF (reference sequence). CDR3 residues: CATSTGTLNEKLFF. CDR3 nucleotides: TGTGCCACCAGCACTGGGACATTAAATGAAAAACTGTTTTTT. The whole variable domain, filled in from reference TRBV15 and TRBJ1-4, reads DAMVIQNPRYQVTQFGKPVTLSCSQTLNHNVMYWYQQKSSQAPKLLFHYYDKDFNNEADTPDNFQSRRPNTSFCFLDIRSPGLGDTAMYLCATSTGTLNEKLFFGSGTQLSVL.

This chain connects TRBV28 to TRBJ2-7; D remains unclear. This CDR3 spans 14 amino acids. V gave up 2 bases and J gave up 6 bases, with 14 bases separating them. CDR1 is MDHEN and CDR2 is SYDVKM in the germline V gene. The CDR3 sequence: CASSLGSPGGEQYF. CDR3 coding DNA: TGTGCCAGCAGTTTAGGGTCGCCGGGTGGCGAGCAGTACTTC.

V is TRBV7-9 and J is TRBJ1-1, with D unresolved. V was cut by 2 bases and J by 11 bases, with 18 bases left in between. CDR3 length: 14 residues. Germline V gene lookup returns CDR1 SEHNR and CDR2 FQNEAQ (reference sequence). In DNA form, the CDR3 reads TGTGCCAGCAGCTTATCGGAGGCTTGGGGTGACGCTTTCTTT. Its translation: CASSLSEAWGDAFF.

The chain combines TRBV28 with TRBJ2-1; D may be TRBD1 (5 bases). Per germline, CDR1 MDHEN and CDR2 SYDVKM. V was cut by 3 bases and J by 5 bases, with 14 bases left in between. The CDR3 runs to 15 residues. Here the CDR3 DNA reads TGTGCCAGCAGTTTCGGGCAGGGCTTACACAATGAGCAGTTCTTC. This encodes CASSFGQGLHNEQFF.

This chain connects TRBV12-5 to TRBJ2-5; D gene uncertain. The length of the CDR3 is 11 residues. Germline V gene data show CDR1 as LGHNT and CDR2 as FRNRAP. With 5 bases removed from V and 2 bases from J, the gap between germline ends came to 3 bases. The CDR3 DNA sequence: TGTGCTAGTGGTAAGCAAGAGACCCAGTACTTC. Its protein is CASGKQETQYF.

This clone was seen only once. The V gene is TRBV28, the J gene TRBJ2-5; 8 bases fit TRBD2. J was trimmed by 2 bases and V by 5 bases; bases with no gene match: 10. This CDR3 has 16 amino acids. Germline V gene sequence: CDR1 MDHEN, CDR2 SYDVKM. The CDR3 DNA follows: TGTGCCAGCAGTACAACACTAGCGGAGTATCAAGAGACCCAGTACTTC. Translating it yields CASSTTLAEYQETQYF. Drawing the rest from reference TRBV28 and TRBJ2-5, the complete variable domain is DVKVTQSSRYLVKRTGEKVFLECVQDMDHENMFWYRQDPGLGLRLIYFSYDVKMKEKGDIPEGYSVSREKKERFSLILESASTNQTSMYLCASSTTLAEYQETQYFGPGTRLLVL.

The rearrangement uses TRBV5-4 and TRBJ2-7, with 7 nucleotides matching TRBD1. Germline CDR1 and CDR2: SGHNT and YYREEE (reference sequence). This CDR3 has 16 amino acids. With 1 base clipped from V and 7 bases from J, the junction kept 14 bases outside the gene matches. CDR3 region: CASSLLTGDRIREQYF. DNA of the CDR3: TGTGCCAGCAGCTTGCTTACAGGGGATCGGATTCGGGAGCAGTACTTC.

The chain couples TRBV6-5 to TRBJ2-7, with 12 positions matching TRBD1. V dropped 5 bases and J dropped 6; count of bases not matched to a gene: 8. The CDR3 is 15 amino acids. From germline, CDR1 is MNHEY and CDR2 SVGAGI. CDR3 residues: CASSPGTGGGFEQYF. In DNA, the CDR3 is TGTGCCAGCAGTCCCGGGACAGGGGGCGGTTTCGAGCAGTACTTC.

The rearrangement links TRBV5-1 to TRBJ1-1; a possible D gene is TRBD1 (5 bases). This CDR3 has 15 residues. Germline lookup yields CDR1 SGHRS and CDR2 YFSETQ. V was cut by 1 base and J by 3 bases, with 13 bases left in between. CDR3 in amino acids: CASSLYWGDDTEAFF. CDR3 DNA sequence: TGCGCCAGCAGCTTGTATTGGGGGGACGACACTGAAGCTTTCTTT.

The genes are TRBV19 and TRBJ2-1; possible D gene TRBD2, 7 bases. V lost 1 base and J 9 bases, leaving 10 bases between the germline ends. CDR3 length: 13 residues. Germline values: CDR1 LNHDA, CDR2 SQIVND (reference sequence). The CDR3 nucleotides read TGTGCCAGTAGTATAGTGGGGGGGCGTGAGCAGTTCTTC. Translation gives CASSIVGGREQFF. Combining the CDR3 with reference TRBV19 and TRBJ2-1 gives the whole variable domain DGGITQSPKYLFRKEGQNVTLSCEQNLNHDAMYWYRQDPGQGLRLIYYSQIVNDFQKGDIAEGYSVSREKKESFPLTVTSAQKNPTAFYLCASSIVGGREQFFGPGTRLTVL.

V is TRBV2 and J is TRBJ2-5, with 9 bases aligning to TRBD1. The CDR3 spans 16 residues. Per the germline V gene, CDR1 is SNHLY and CDR2 is FYNNEI. The J segment lost 4 bases and the V segment lost 0 bases, leaving 6 bases of the junction unmatched. Here the CDR3 DNA reads TGTGCCAGCAGTGAAGCGCGTGGACAGGGGCTAGAGACCCAGTACTTC. Encoded protein: CASSEARGQGLETQYF.

CDR3 sequence reads: CASSSYGEVNEQFF. In DNA, the CDR3 is TGTGCCAGCAGTTCTTACGGGGAGGTAAATGAGCAGTTCTTC. The J gene is TRBJ2-1, the V gene TRBV6-6; tentative D call: TRBD2 (6 bases). The CDR3 loop spans 14 amino acids. Trimming pared 4 bases from V and 7 bases from J, leaving 14 bases between. Per the germline V gene, CDR1 is MNHNY and CDR2 is SVGAGI (reference sequence).

The chain employs TRBV5-5 and TRBJ2-2; D is perhaps TRBD1 or TRBD2 (5 bases each). The CDR3 totals 15 residues. V dropped 4 bases and J dropped 6 bases, with 16 bases sitting between them. Germline V gives CDR1 SGHKS, CDR2 YYEKEE (reference sequence). The chain's CDR3 is CASSGTVEGAGELFF. The CDR3 nucleotides read TGTGCCAGCAGCGGGACCGTGGAAGGGGCCGGGGAGCTGTTTTTT.

This rearrangement joins TRBV25-1 to TRBJ1-2; D call uncertain. Germline V gene sequence: CDR1 MGHDK, CDR2 SYGVNS. The V and J ends lost 4 bases and 4 bases respectively, with 7 bases between them. The CDR3 contains 12 residues. The CDR3 DNA follows: TGTGCCAGCAGTGCCCAGGCCTATGGCTACACCTTC. It encodes CASSAQAYGYTF.